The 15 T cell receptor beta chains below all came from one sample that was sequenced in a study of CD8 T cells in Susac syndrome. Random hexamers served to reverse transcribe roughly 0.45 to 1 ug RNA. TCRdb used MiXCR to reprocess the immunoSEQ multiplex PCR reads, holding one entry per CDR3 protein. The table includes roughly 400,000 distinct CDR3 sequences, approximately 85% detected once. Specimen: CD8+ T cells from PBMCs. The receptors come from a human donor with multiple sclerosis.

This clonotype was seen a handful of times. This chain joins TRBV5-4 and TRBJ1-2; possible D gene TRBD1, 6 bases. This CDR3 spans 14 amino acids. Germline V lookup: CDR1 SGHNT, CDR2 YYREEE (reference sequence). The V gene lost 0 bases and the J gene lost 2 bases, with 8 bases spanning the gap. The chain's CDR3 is CASSLDRENYGYTF. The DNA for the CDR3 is TGTGCCAGCAGCTTGGACAGGGAAAACTATGGCTACACCTTC.

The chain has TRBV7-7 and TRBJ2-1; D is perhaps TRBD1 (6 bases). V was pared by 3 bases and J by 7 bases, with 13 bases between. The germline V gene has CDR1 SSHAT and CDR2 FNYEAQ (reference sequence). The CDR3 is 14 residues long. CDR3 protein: CASSLQGPGNEQFF. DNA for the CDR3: TGTGCCAGCAGCTTGCAGGGGCCAGGGAATGAGCAGTTCTTC.

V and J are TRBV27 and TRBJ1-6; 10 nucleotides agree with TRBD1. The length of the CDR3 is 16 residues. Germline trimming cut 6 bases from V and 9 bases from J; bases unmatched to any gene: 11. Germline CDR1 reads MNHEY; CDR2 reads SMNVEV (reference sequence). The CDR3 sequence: CASRSYGGQGGSPLHF. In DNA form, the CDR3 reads TGTGCCAGCAGAAGTTACGGAGGACAGGGGGGTTCACCCCTCCACTTT.

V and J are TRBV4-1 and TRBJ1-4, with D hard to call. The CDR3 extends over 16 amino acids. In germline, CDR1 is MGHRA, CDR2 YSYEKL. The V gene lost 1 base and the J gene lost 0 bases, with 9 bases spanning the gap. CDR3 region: CASSQGPSATNEKLFF. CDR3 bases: TGCGCCAGCAGCCAAGGACCGTCTGCAACTAATGAAAAACTGTTTTTT.

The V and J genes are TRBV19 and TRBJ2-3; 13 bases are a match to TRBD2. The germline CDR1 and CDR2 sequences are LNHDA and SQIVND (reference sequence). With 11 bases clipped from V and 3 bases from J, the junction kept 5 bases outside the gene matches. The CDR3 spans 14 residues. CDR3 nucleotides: TGTGCCTGCGGACTAGCGGGAGTTACAGATACGCAGTATTTT. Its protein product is CACGLAGVTDTQYF.

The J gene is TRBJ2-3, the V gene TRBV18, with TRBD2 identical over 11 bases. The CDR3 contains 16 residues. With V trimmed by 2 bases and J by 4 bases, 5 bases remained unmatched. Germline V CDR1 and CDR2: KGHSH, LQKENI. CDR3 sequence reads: CASSPTTSGGPDTQYF. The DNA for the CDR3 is TGTGCCAGCTCACCAACAACTAGCGGGGGCCCAGATACGCAGTATTTT.

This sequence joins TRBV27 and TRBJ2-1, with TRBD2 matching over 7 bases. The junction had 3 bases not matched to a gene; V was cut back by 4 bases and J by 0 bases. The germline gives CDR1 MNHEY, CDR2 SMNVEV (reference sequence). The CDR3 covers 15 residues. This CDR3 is CASSWGGSSYNEQFF. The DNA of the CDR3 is TGTGCCAGCAGTTGGGGCGGGAGCTCCTACAATGAGCAGTTCTTC.

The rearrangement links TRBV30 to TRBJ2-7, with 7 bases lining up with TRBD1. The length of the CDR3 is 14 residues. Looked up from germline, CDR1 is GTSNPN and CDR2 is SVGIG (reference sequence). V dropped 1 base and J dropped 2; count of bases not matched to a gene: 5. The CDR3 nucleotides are TGTGCCTGGAGTGAGGTGGGACAGCCCTACGAGCAGTACTTC. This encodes CAWSEVGQPYEQYF.

This CDR3 reads CASSSTGVVGAFF. The CDR3, as DNA: TGTGCCAGCAGCTCTACAGGGGTTGTAGGGGCTTTCTTT. The chain links TRBV7-2 to TRBJ1-1; 7 positions agree with TRBD1. V shed 4 bases, J shed 11 bases, and the junction held 10 bases outside the gene matches. Germline lookup yields CDR1 SGHTA and CDR2 FQGNSA. The CDR3 has 13 amino acids.

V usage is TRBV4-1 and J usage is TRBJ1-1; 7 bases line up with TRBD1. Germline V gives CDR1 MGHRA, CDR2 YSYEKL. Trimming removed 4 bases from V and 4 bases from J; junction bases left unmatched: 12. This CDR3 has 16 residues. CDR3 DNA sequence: TGCGCCAGCAGCCGGAGTACAGGGGCAGAGGGCACTGAAGCTTTCTTT. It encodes CASSRSTGAEGTEAFF.

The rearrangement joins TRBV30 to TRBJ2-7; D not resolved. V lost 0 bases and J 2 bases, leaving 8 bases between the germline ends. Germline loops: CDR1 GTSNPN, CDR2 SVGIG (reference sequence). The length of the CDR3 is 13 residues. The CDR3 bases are TGTGCCTGGAGTGTAGGAGCTGCCTACGAGCAGTACTTC. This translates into CAWSVGAAYEQYF.

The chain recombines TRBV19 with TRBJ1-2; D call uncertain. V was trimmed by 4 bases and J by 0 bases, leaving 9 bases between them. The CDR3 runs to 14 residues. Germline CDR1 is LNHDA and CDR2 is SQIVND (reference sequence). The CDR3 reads CASSRRKANYGYTF. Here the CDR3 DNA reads TGTGCCAGTAGTAGGAGAAAAGCTAACTATGGCTACACCTTC.

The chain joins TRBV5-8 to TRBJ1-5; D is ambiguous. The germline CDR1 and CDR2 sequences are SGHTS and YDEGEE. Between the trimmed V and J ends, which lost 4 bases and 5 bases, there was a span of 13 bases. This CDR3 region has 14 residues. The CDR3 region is CASSPRGRDQPQHF. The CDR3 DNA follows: TGTGCCAGCAGCCCCCGAGGTAGGGATCAGCCCCAGCATTTT.

The CDR3 reads CASSLRGPHSYEQYF. DNA of the CDR3: TGCGCCAGCAGCTTGAGAGGACCCCACTCCTACGAGCAGTACTTC. The chain combines TRBV5-1 with TRBJ2-7; D is ambiguous. This CDR3 has 15 residues. CDR1 SGHRS and CDR2 YFSETQ come from the germline V gene. Trimming removed 1 base at V and 0 bases at J, with 11 bases between.

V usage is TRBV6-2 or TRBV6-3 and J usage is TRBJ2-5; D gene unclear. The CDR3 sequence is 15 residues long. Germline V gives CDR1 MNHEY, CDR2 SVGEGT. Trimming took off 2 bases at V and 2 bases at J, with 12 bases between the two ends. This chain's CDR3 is CASSYLFLGQETQYF. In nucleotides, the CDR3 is TGTGCCAGCAGTTACCTGTTCCTCGGTCAAGAGACCCAGTACTTC.